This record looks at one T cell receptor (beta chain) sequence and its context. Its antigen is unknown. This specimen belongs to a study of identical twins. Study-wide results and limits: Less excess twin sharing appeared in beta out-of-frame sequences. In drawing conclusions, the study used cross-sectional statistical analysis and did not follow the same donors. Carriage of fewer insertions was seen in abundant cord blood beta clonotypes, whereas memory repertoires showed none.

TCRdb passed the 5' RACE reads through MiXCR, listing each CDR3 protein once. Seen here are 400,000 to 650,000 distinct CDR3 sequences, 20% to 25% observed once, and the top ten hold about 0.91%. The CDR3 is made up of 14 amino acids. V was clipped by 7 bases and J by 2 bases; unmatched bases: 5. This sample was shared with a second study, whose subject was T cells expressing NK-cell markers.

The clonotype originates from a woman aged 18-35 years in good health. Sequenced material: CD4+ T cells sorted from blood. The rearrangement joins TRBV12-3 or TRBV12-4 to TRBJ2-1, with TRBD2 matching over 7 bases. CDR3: CASTPSGAYNEQFF. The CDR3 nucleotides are TGTGCCAGCACCCCTAGCGGCGCCTACAATGAGCAGTTCTTC.